These 6 T cell receptor beta chains were sequenced from one sample in a study of T cell responses to AZD1222 COVID-19 vaccine. TCRdb's table, derived via immunoSEQ multiplex PCR, lists solely in-frame clones and lacks some. The data contain about 120,000 clones, 80% to 95% of them singletons. The source material was peripheral blood, sampled on day 0 of AZD1222 vaccination. These receptors all come from an adult in good health.

The DNA of the CDR3 is TGTGCCAGCATTATAGCGGGGGGGCCTTCGTTTAGAGATACGCAGTATTTT. This encodes CASIIAGGPSFRDTQYF. The V gene is TRBV2, the J gene TRBJ2-3; the match to TRBD2 covers 11 bases. The V segment lost 7 bases and the J segment 5 bases; nucleotides outside the gene matches: 14. The CDR3 extends over 17 amino acids. Per germline, CDR1 SNHLY and CDR2 FYNNEI.

This chain joins TRBV7-2 and TRBJ2-7; weak D call: TRBD2 (6 bases). V lost 6 bases, J lost 0 bases, and 12 bases lay in between. Germline CDR1 SGHTA, CDR2 FQGNSA. The CDR3 length is 14 residues. The CDR3 sequence is CASRAAGSSYEQYF. The DNA for the CDR3 is TGTGCCAGCAGAGCAGCGGGTAGCTCCTACGAGCAGTACTTC.

The chain is built from TRBV5-1 and TRBJ2-1, with D tentatively TRBD2 (6 bases). Germline V lookup: CDR1 SGHRS, CDR2 YFSETQ. There are 17 residues in the CDR3. Trimming removed 4 bases from V and 3 bases from J, with 20 bases in between. The CDR3 DNA reads as TGCGCCAGCAGCCCCGGAGGCCGGGAGAGCTTCTACAATGAGCAGTTCTTC. Translation: CASSPGGRESFYNEQFF.

The chain has TRBV6-5 and TRBJ2-1; 10 nucleotides match TRBD2. Germline V gives CDR1 MNHEY, CDR2 SVGAGI. The CDR3 loop spans 13 amino acids. V trimming: 10 bases; J trimming: 6 bases; junction bases outside the gene matches: 6. CDR3 protein: CATLAGGFNEQFF. CDR3 DNA sequence: TGTGCCACCTTAGCGGGAGGCTTCAATGAGCAGTTCTTC.

The chain couples TRBV6-1 to TRBJ1-4; possible D gene TRBD1, 5 bases. Per germline, CDR1 MNHNS and CDR2 SASEGT. This CDR3 comprises 16 residues. Trimming pared 4 bases from V and 4 bases from J, leaving 16 bases between. CDR3 bases: TGTGCCAGCAGTGTCACCGTTGGGGGGGGTAATGAAAAACTGTTTTTT. Translation gives CASSVTVGGGNEKLFF.

The chain carries TRBV28 and TRBJ1-3, with D tentatively TRBD1 (6 bases). The CDR3 contains 15 residues. V was cut by 7 bases and J by 0 bases, with 13 bases left in between. CDR1 and CDR2 (germline): MDHEN, SYDVKM. CDR3 DNA sequence: TGTGCCAGCACCTTAGGACAGAGCTCTGGAAACACCATATATTTT. Amino acid sequence: CASTLGQSSGNTIYF.